One sample yielded the 14 T cell receptor beta chains listed below, sequenced in a study of blood T cell repertoires in COVID-19. Only in-frame clones appear in the TCRdb table, and some are missing; sequencing was by immunoSEQ multiplex PCR. The data contain 430,000 or so clones, approximately 90% of them singletons. Sequenced: PBMCs or T cells enriched from blood (not recorded which). These receptors were obtained from a woman in her late teens or twenties who had been exposed to COVID-19.

The V call is TRBV6-5, the J call TRBJ1-1, with 11 nucleotides matching TRBD1. In germline, CDR1 is MNHEY, CDR2 SVGAGI. The V gene end was trimmed by 4 bases and the J gene end by 8 bases; junction bases not matched to a gene: 12. The CDR3 is 16 residues long. The CDR3 sequence: CASSSSRTGGFKEAFF. As DNA, the CDR3 is TGTGCCAGCAGTTCCTCCCGGACAGGGGGCTTTAAAGAAGCTTTCTTT.

The chain joins TRBV5-1 to TRBJ1-2; D is perhaps TRBD1 (5 bases). Germline V lookup: CDR1 SGHRS, CDR2 YFSETQ. This CDR3 is built from 14 residues. V was pared by 0 bases and J by 4 bases, with 10 bases between. The CDR3 here is CASSLGQSLYGYTF. The CDR3 nucleotides are TGCGCCAGCAGCTTGGGACAGAGTCTCTATGGCTACACCTTC.

The CDR3 coding sequence is TGTGCCAGCAGTTTGATAGGGCGGGACTTCTCCTACAATGAGCAGTTCTTC. Translation gives CASSLIGRDFSYNEQFF. V and J are TRBV28 and TRBJ2-1; maybe TRBD2 (6 bases). Germline CDR1 MDHEN, CDR2 SYDVKM. The CDR3 loop spans 17 amino acids. Trimming removed 3 bases from V and 0 bases from J, with 15 bases in between.

The chain uses TRBV19 and TRBJ2-2; 8 nucleotides align to TRBD1. This CDR3 is 14 amino acids long. Germline V gene data show CDR1 as LNHDA and CDR2 as SQIVND (reference sequence). V was pared by 6 bases and J by 5 bases, with 5 bases of the junction left unmatched. The CDR3 DNA follows: TGTGCCAGTAGCATCGACAGGGGTACCGGGGAGCTGTTTTTT. Translated: CASSIDRGTGELFF. The full variable domain, rest sourced from reference TRBV19 and TRBJ2-2, is DGGITQSPKYLFRKEGQNVTLSCEQNLNHDAMYWYRQDPGQGLRLIYYSQIVNDFQKGDIAEGYSVSREKKESFPLTVTSAQKNPTAFYLCASSIDRGTGELFFGEGSRLTVL.

The chain combines TRBV10-3 with TRBJ1-2; 9 positions match TRBD1. Germline V gene data show CDR1 as ENHRY and CDR2 as SYGVKD. The length of the CDR3 is 16 residues. V was pared by 6 bases and J by 4 bases, with 12 bases of the junction left unmatched. The CDR3 DNA reads as TGTGCCATCAGCCCAAACTCCGGACAGGGGACCTATGGCTACACCTTC. Its translation is CAISPNSGQGTYGYTF.

The chain links TRBV14 to TRBJ2-1; D gene uncertain. Germline lookup yields CDR1 SGHDN and CDR2 FVKESK. Trimming shortened V by 4 bases and J by 1 base, and 11 bases separated the two germline ends. The CDR3 is 15 residues long. CDR3 sequence (DNA): TGTGCCAGCAGCCGAGTACAGTTGTCCTACAATGAGCAGTTCTTC. It yields the protein CASSRVQLSYNEQFF.

The CDR3 DNA sequence: TGTGCCAGCAGTTACTTGGGGGGGGCTACATACGAGCAGTACTTC. Translated: CASSYLGGATYEQYF. The chain combines TRBV6-5 with TRBJ2-7, with TRBD2 as a possible D gene (7 bases). V lost 1 base to trimming and J lost 4 bases, with 14 bases between them. The CDR3 length is 15 residues. CDR1 is MNHEY and CDR2 is SVGAGI in the germline V gene.

This clone came up once. The chain employs TRBV7-2 and TRBJ2-7, with TRBD1 matching over 7 bases. After removal of 2 bases from V and 4 bases from J, the junction contained 8 bases not matched to a gene. The CDR3 is 15 residues long. Germline V gene sequence: CDR1 SGHTA, CDR2 FQGNSA. CDR3 bases: TGTGCCAGCAGCTTAATGAGGGGGCCCCCGTACGAGCAGTACTTC. Translated, it gives CASSLMRGPPYEQYF.

The V and J genes are TRBV14 and TRBJ1-6; the D gene is possibly TRBD1 (6 bases). Trimming left V 2 bases short and J 10 bases short, with 9 bases between. The CDR3 has 13 amino acids. Germline lookup yields CDR1 SGHDN and CDR2 FVKESK. CDR3 sequence: CASSQTGYSPLHF. CDR3 nucleotides: TGTGCCAGCAGCCAAACAGGGTACTCACCCCTCCACTTT.

The chain has TRBV28 and TRBJ1-5; tentatively, D is TRBD1 (6 bases). The CDR3 sequence is 15 residues long. The germline CDR1 and CDR2 sequences are MDHEN and SYDVKM. Trimming cost V 5 bases and J 6 bases, with 17 bases left between them. The CDR3 DNA reads TGTGCCAGCAGTCAAGTACAGGGTATGTGTCAGCCCCAGCATTTT. It codes for CASSQVQGMCQPQHF.

V and J are TRBV19 and TRBJ2-5, with 9 bases identical to TRBD2. The CDR3 is made up of 15 amino acids. V was pared by 5 bases and J by 5 bases, with 9 bases of the junction left unmatched. From germline, CDR1 is LNHDA and CDR2 SQIVND (reference sequence). CDR3 in DNA: TGTGCCAGTAGTGAGTTAGCGGGAGAGGGGGAGACCCAGTACTTC. The encoded protein is CASSELAGEGETQYF.

The chain couples TRBV30 to TRBJ1-5; tentatively, D is TRBD1 (6 bases). The CDR3 runs to 15 residues. The V gene's germline CDR1 is GTSNPN and CDR2 SVGIG (reference sequence). V lost 0 bases and J lost 1, with 10 bases in between. The chain's CDR3 is CAWSVGGPSNQPQHF. In nucleotides, the CDR3 is TGTGCCTGGAGTGTAGGGGGACCGAGCAATCAGCCCCAGCATTTT.

About this clone: Other nucleotide sequences from this sample produce the same CDR3. The chain recombines TRBV18 with TRBJ2-7; the D gene is possibly TRBD2 (6 bases). CDR1 KGHSH and CDR2 LQKENI come from the germline V gene. The V end lost 0 bases, the J end lost 1 base, and 7 bases lay between the germline ends. This CDR3 contains 14 residues. CDR3: CASSPPTSSYEQYF. In DNA form, the CDR3 reads TGTGCCAGCTCACCACCGACTAGTTCCTACGAGCAGTACTTC. The entire variable domain, with the rest obtained from reference TRBV18 and TRBJ2-7, is as follows: NAGVMQNPRHLVRRRGQEARLRCSPMKGHSHVYWYRQLPEEGLKFMVYLQKENIIDESGMPKERFSAEFPKEGPSILRIQQVVRGDSAAYFCASSPPTSSYEQYFGPGTRLTVT.

J is TRBJ2-5 and V is TRBV9; a possible D gene is TRBD1 (5 bases). Trimming left V 0 bases short and J 4 bases short, with 13 bases between. Germline lookup yields CDR1 SGDLS and CDR2 YYNGEE. The CDR3 extends over 15 amino acids. The CDR3 DNA reads as TGTGCCAGCAGCGTAGCTGGGGCAACCGGAGAGACCCAGTACTTC. Translation: CASSVAGATGETQYF.